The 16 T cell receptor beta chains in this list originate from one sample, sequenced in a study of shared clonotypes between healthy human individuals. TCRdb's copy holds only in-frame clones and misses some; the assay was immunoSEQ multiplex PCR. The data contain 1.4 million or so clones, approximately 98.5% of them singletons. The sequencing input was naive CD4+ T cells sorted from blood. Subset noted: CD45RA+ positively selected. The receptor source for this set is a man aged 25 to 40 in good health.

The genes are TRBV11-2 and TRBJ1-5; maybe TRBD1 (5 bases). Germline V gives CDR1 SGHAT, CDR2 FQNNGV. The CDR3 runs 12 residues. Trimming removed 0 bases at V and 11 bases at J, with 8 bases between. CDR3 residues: CASSLDGGTQHF. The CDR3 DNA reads TGTGCCAGCAGCTTAGACGGGGGTACCCAGCATTTT.

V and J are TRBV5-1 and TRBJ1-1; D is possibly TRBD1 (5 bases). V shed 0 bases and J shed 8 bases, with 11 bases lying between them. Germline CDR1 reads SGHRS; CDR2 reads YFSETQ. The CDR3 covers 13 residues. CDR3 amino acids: CASSLEPRGEAFF. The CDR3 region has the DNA TGCGCCAGCAGCTTGGAACCCCGGGGCGAAGCTTTCTTT.

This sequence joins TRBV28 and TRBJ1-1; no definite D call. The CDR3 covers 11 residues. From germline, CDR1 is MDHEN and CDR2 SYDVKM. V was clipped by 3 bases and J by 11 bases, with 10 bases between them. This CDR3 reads CASSFTVGAFF. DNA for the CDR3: TGTGCCAGCAGTTTCACGGTAGGGGCTTTCTTT.

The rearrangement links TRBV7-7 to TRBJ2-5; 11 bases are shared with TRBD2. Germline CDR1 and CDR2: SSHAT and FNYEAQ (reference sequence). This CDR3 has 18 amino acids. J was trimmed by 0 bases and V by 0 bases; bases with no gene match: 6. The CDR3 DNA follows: TGTGCCAGCAGCTTAGCTCCTAGCGGGAGGATATACCAAGAGACCCAGTACTTC. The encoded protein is CASSLAPSGRIYQETQYF. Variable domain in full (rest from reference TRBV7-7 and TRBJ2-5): GAGVSQSPRYKVTKRGQDVTLRCDPISSHATLYWYQQALGQGPEFLTYFNYEAQPDKSGLPSDRFSAERPEGSISTLTIQRTEQRDSAMYRCASSLAPSGRIYQETQYFGPGTRLLVL.

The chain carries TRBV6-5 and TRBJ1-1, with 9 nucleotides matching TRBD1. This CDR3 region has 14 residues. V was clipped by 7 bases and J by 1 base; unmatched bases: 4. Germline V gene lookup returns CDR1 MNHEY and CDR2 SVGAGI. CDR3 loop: CASNPTGGNTEAFF. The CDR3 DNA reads TGTGCCAGCAACCCGACAGGGGGGAACACTGAAGCTTTCTTT.

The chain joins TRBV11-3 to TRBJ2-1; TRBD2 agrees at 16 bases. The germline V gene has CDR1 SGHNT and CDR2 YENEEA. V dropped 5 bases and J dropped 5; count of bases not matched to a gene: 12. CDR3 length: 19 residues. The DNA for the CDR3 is TGTGCCAGCAGCGCGAGGGGACTAGCGGGAGGGCCCGGGGACAATGAGCAGTTCTTC. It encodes CASSARGLAGGPGDNEQFF.

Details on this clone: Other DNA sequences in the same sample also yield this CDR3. The CDR3 here is CASSLVSGSSYNEQFF. The CDR3 DNA follows: TGCGCCAGCAGCTTGGTTTCAGGGAGCTCCTACAATGAGCAGTTCTTC. The gene calls are TRBV5-1 and TRBJ2-1; TRBD1 or TRBD2 may be the D gene (5 bases each). V lost 0 bases and J lost 0, with 10 bases in between. This CDR3 is 16 amino acids long. In germline, CDR1 is SGHRS, CDR2 YFSETQ.

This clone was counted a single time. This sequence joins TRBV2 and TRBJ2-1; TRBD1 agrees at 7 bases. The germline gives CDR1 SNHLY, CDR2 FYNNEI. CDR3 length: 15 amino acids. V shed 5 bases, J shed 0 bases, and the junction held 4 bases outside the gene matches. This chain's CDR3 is CASSPDRISYNEQFF. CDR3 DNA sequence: TGTGCCAGCAGTCCGGACAGGATCTCCTACAATGAGCAGTTCTTC.

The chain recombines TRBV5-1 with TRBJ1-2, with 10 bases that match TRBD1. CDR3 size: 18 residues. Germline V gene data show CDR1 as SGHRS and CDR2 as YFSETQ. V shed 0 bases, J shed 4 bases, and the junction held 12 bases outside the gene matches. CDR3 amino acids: CASSLVGDRGSLRYGYTF. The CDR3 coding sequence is TGCGCCAGCAGCTTGGTTGGGGACAGGGGATCTCTCCGCTATGGCTACACCTTC.

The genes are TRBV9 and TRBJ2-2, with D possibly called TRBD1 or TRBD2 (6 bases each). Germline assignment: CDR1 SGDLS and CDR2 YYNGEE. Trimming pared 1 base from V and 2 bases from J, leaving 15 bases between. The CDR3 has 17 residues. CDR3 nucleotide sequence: TGTGCCAGCAGCGTACTCGGGGGCGCGGTAAACACCGGGGAGCTGTTTTTT. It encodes CASSVLGGAVNTGELFF.

This CDR3 reads CASSGLPPNTGELFF. CDR3 nucleotide sequence: TGTGCCAGCTCAGGGCTGCCACCGAACACCGGGGAGCTGTTTTTT. The chain uses TRBV28 and TRBJ2-2; possible D gene TRBD1, 5 bases. Trimming stripped 8 bases from V and 0 bases from J, with 13 bases between. The CDR3 contains 15 residues. Germline V gives CDR1 MDHEN, CDR2 SYDVKM.

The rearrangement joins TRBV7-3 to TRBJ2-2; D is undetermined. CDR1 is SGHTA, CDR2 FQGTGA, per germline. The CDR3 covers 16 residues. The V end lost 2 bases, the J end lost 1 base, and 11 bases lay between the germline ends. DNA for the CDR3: TGTGCCAGCAGCTTACGTCTATATCAGAACACCGGGGAGCTGTTTTTT. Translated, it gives CASSLRLYQNTGELFF.

This CDR3 is CASSPRTGNEQYF. The CDR3 DNA reads TGTGCCAGCAGCCCAAGGACAGGGAACGAGCAGTACTTC. This chain uses TRBV7-9 with TRBJ2-7; 8 bases map to TRBD1. V dropped 5 bases and J dropped 5; count of bases not matched to a gene: 5. The CDR3 extends over 13 amino acids. The germline gives CDR1 SEHNR, CDR2 FQNEAQ (reference sequence).

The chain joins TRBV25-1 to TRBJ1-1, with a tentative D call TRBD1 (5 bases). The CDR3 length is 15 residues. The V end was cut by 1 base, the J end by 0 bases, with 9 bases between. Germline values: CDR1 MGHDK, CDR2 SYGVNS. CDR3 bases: TGTGCCAGCAGTGAATGGGGGAGAATGAACACTGAAGCTTTCTTT. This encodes CASSEWGRMNTEAFF.

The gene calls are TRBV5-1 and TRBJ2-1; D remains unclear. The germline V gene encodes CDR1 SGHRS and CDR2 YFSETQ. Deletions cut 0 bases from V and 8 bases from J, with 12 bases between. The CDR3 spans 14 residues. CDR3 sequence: CASSLVTPGHEQFF. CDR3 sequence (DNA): TGCGCCAGCAGCTTGGTCACCCCGGGCCATGAGCAGTTCTTC.

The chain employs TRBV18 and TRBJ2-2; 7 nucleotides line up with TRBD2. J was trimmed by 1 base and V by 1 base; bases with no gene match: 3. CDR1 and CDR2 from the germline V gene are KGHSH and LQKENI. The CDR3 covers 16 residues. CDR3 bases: TGTGCCAGCTCACCACTCGTAGCGGGGAACACCGGGGAGCTGTTTTTT. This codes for CASSPLVAGNTGELFF.